This entry lists 5 T cell receptor beta chains sequenced from one sample in a study of T-cell reconstitution after alpha-beta-depleted transplantation in children. Preparing the TCRbeta library involved the use of unique molecular identifiers. Using its own MiXCR run on the PCR reads, TCRdb lists one record per CDR3 protein. The table includes roughly 420,000 distinct CDR3 sequences, roughly 16% detected once. The sample consisted of PBMCs, mostly from graft donor cells, taken 360 days after TCRalphabeta/CD19-depleted stem cell transplant. These receptors were taken from a boy younger than two who had a stem cell transplant for Wiskott-Aldrich syndrome, so the T cells may come from the graft donor.

This clonotype was picked up a small number of times. The chain joins TRBV12-3 or TRBV12-4 to TRBJ2-1, with D perhaps TRBD1 (5 bases). V lost 6 bases, J lost 5 bases, and 11 bases lay in between. There are 13 residues in the CDR3. In DNA form, the CDR3 reads TGTGCCAGCAGCGACAGCTTAAACAATGAGCAGTTCTTC. Translating gives CASSDSLNNEQFF.

V gene TRBV5-1 combines with J gene TRBJ2-7; the match to TRBD2 covers 8 bases. Germline assignment: CDR1 SGHRS and CDR2 YFSETQ. Trimming cost V 4 bases and J 5 bases; bases outside gene matches: 8. The CDR3 totals 14 residues. The DNA of the CDR3 is TGCGCCAGCAGCGCGGGACTAGGTAACCACGAGCAGTACTTC. It translates to CASSAGLGNHEQYF.

This clonotype was picked up a small number of times. The chain has TRBV20-1 and TRBJ2-5, with D hard to call. This CDR3 contains 14 residues. Trimming left V 3 bases short and J 4 bases short, with 15 bases between. Germline CDR1 is DFQATT and CDR2 is SNEGSKA (reference sequence). Written as DNA, the CDR3 is TGCAGTGCTAGTTCCCCGGCAGGACGAGAGACCCAGTACTTC. Its translation is CSASSPAGRETQYF.

This clonotype was counted many times. The chain combines TRBV30 with TRBJ1-2; possibly TRBD1 for D (5 bases). The CDR3 runs 13 residues. The germline V and J ends were trimmed by 3 bases and 5 bases, with 13 bases remaining between them. Germline loops: CDR1 GTSNPN, CDR2 SVGIG (reference sequence). CDR3 loop: CAWSPGRTYGYTF. CDR3 DNA sequence: TGTGCCTGGAGCCCGGGACGGACGTATGGCTACACCTTC.

The chain uses TRBV7-6 and TRBJ2-7; a possible D gene is TRBD2 (7 bases). The germline gives CDR1 SGHVS, CDR2 FNYEAQ. V was cut by 5 bases and J by 6 bases, with 17 bases left in between. CDR3 length equals 14 residues. The CDR3 spells CASSPVGGRLEQYF. Here the CDR3 DNA reads TGTGCCAGCAGCCCGGTCGGGGGGCGCCTCGAGCAGTACTTC. Full variable domain (remainder filled in from reference TRBV7-6 and TRBJ2-7): GAGVSQSPRYKVTKRGQDVALRCDPISGHVSLYWYRQALGQGPEFLTYFNYEAQQDKSGLPNDRFSAERPEGSISTLTIQRTEQRDSAMYRCASSPVGGRLEQYFGPGTRLTVT.